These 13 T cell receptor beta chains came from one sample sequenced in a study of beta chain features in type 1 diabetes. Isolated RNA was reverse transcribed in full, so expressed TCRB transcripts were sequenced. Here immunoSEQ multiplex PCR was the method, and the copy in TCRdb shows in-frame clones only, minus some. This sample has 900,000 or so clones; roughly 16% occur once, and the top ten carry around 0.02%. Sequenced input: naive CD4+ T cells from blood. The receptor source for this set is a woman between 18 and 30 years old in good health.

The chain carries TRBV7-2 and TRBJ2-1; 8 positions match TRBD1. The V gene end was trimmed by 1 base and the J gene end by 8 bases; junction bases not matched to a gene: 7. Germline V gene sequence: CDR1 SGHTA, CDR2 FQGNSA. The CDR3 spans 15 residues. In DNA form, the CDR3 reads TGTGCCAGCAGCTTAGTCAGGGGGCGCTTCGATGAGCAGTTCTTC. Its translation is CASSLVRGRFDEQFF.

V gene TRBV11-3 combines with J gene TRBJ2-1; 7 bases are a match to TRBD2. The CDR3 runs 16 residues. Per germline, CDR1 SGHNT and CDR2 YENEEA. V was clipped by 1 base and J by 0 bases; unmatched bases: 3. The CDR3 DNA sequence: TGTGCCAGCAGCTTAGGAGCGGGGAGCTCCTACAATGAGCAGTTCTTC. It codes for CASSLGAGSSYNEQFF.

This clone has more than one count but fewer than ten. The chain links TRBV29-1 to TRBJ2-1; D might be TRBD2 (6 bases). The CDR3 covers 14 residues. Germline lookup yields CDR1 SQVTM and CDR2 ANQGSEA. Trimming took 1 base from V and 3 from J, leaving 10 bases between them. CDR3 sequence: CSVEAGEYYNEQFF. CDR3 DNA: TGCAGCGTTGAAGCGGGAGAGTACTACAATGAGCAGTTCTTC.

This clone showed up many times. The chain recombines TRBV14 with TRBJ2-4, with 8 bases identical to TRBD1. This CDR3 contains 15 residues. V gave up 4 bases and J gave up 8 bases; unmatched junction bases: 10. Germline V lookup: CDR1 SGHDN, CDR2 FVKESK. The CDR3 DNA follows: TGTGCCAGCAGCCTTCGGACAGGGAATGCGGACATTCAGTACTTC. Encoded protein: CASSLRTGNADIQYF.

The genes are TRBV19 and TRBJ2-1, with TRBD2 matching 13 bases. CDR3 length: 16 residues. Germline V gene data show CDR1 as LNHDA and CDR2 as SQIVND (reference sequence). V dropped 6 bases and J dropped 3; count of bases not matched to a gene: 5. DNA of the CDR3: TGTGCCAGTAGGCCCGGGACTAGCGGGGACTACAATGAGCAGTTCTTC. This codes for CASRPGTSGDYNEQFF.

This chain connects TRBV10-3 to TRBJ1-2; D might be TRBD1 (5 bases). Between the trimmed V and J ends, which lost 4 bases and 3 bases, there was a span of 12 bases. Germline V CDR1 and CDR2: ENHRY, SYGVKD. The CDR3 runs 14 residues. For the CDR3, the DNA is TGTGCCATCAGTGGGGGCGATCTCTACTATGGCTACACCTTC. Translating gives CAISGGDLYYGYTF.

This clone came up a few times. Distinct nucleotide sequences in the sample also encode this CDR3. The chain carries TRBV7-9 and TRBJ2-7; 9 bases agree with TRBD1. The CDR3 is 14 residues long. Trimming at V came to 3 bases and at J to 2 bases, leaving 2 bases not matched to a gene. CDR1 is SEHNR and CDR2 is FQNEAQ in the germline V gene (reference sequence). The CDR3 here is CASSFGQGPYEQYF. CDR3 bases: TGTGCCAGCAGCTTCGGACAGGGGCCCTACGAGCAGTACTTC.

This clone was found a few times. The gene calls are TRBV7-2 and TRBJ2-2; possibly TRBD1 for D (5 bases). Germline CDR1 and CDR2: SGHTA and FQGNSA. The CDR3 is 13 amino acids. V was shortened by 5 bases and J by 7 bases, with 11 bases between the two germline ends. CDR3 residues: CASSQGRGGELFF. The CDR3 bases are TGTGCCAGCAGCCAGGGAAGGGGCGGGGAGCTGTTTTTT.

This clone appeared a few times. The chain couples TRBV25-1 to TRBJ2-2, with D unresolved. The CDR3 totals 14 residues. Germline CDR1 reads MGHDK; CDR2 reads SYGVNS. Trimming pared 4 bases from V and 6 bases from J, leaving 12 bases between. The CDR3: CASSGSLPPGELFF. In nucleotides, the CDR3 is TGTGCCAGCAGTGGAAGTCTTCCACCCGGGGAGCTGTTTTTT.

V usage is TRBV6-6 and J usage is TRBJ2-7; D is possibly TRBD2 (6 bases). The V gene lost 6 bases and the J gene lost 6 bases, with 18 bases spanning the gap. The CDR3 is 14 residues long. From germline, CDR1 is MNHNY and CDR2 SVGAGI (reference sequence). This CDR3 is CASSQRRASSEQYF. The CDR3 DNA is TGTGCCAGCAGCCAACGGAGGGCCTCTTCCGAGCAGTACTTC.

This CDR3 is CASSTPGTSSYEQYF. The CDR3 bases are TGTGCCAGCTCCACCCCCGGGACAAGCTCCTACGAGCAGTACTTC. This chain joins TRBV28 and TRBJ2-7, with TRBD1 as a possible D gene (6 bases). The V and J ends lost 8 bases and 0 bases respectively, with 17 bases between them. From germline, CDR1 is MDHEN and CDR2 SYDVKM. The CDR3 consists of 15 residues.

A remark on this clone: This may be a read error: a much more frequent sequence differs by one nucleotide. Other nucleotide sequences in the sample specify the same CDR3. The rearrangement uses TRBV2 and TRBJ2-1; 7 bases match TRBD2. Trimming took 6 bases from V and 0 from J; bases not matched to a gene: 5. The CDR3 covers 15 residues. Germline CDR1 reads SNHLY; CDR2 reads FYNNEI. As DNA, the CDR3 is TGTGCCAGCAGGCTAGCGGAAAGCTCCTACAATGAGCAGTTCTTC. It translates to CASRLAESSYNEQFF.

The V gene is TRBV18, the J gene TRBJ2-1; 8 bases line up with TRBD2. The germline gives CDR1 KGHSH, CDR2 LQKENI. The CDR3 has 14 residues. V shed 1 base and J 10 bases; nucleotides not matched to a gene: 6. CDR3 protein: CASSPLTSAGEQFF. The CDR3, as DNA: TGTGCCAGCTCACCACTGACTAGCGCTGGGGAGCAGTTCTTC.